Presented here are 24 T cell receptor beta chains from one specimen sequenced in a study of regulatory T cells in long-lasting Graves disease. The time point: persistent/refractory GD, antithyroid drugs over 5 years with positive TRAb. From PBMCs, RNA was extracted and then used to make the TCR library. In building TCR beta libraries, iRepertoire HTBI primers were used together with Arm-PCR of CDR3 regions. Each CDR3 protein is one row after TCRdb ran MiXCR on the multiplex PCR reads. The data hold roughly 490,000 distinct CDR3 sequences, with roughly 23% observed a single time. This specimen consisted of peripheral blood mononuclear cells (PBMCs), obtained when the disease was refractory, from a patient treated with antithyroid drugs. These receptor sequences come from a female donor with Graves disease.

The genes are TRBV29-1 and TRBJ1-1; 7 nucleotides agree with TRBD1. The CDR3 is 11 amino acids. Germline trimming cut 6 bases from V and 10 bases from J; bases unmatched to any gene: 8. Germline CDR1 and CDR2: SQVTM and ANQGSEA. CDR3 sequence: CSVERGRVAFF. The CDR3 region has the DNA TGCAGCGTAGAAAGGGGGCGGGTAGCTTTCTTT.

The chain links TRBV19 to TRBJ2-7, with a tentative D call TRBD2 (5 bases). Germline CDR1 is LNHDA and CDR2 is SQIVND (reference sequence). Trimming took off 6 bases at V and 5 bases at J, with 14 bases between the two ends. The CDR3 loop spans 13 amino acids. The CDR3 region is CASSPLASHEQYF. The CDR3 DNA is TGTGCCAGTAGCCCGCTAGCAAGCCACGAGCAGTACTTC.

The table lists this clonotype with a few counts. V is TRBV6-2 or TRBV6-3 and J is TRBJ1-5, with a weak D call TRBD1 (6 bases). The CDR3 runs to 14 residues. The V and J ends lost 2 bases and 6 bases respectively, with 11 bases between them. Germline lookup yields CDR1 MNHEY and CDR2 SVGEGT. This CDR3 reads CASSYNREGQPQHF. CDR3 in DNA: TGTGCCAGCAGTTACAACAGGGAGGGTCAGCCCCAGCATTTT.

This clonotype was counted many times. The rearrangement joins TRBV18 to TRBJ1-4; tentative D call: TRBD1 (6 bases). Deletions cut 2 bases from V and 8 bases from J, with 18 bases between. This CDR3 has 16 residues. Per the germline V gene, CDR1 is KGHSH and CDR2 is LQKENI. This chain's CDR3 is CASSPTPQGSGEKLFF. The CDR3 DNA sequence: TGTGCCAGCTCACCAACACCACAGGGTAGCGGAGAAAAACTGTTTTTT.

This clonotype was recorded at least ten times. V usage is TRBV6-1 and J usage is TRBJ2-7; 9 positions agree with TRBD1. From germline, CDR1 is MNHNS and CDR2 SASEGT. This CDR3 spans 14 amino acids. V lost 6 bases to trimming and J lost 5 bases; unmatched junction nucleotides: 8. The CDR3 nucleotides read TGTGCCAGCAGGAGGGACAGGGAAGGCAACGAGCAGTACTTC. Amino acids: CASRRDREGNEQYF.

The CDR3 DNA sequence: TGTGCCAGCAGCTTTAGAGGTACCTCCTACGAGCAGTACTTC. This encodes CASSFRGTSYEQYF. The gene calls are TRBV11-3 and TRBJ2-7; D not certain. Between the trimmed V and J ends, which lost 3 bases and 0 bases, there was a span of 9 bases. Germline V gives CDR1 SGHNT, CDR2 YENEEA. CDR3 size: 14 residues.

The gene calls are TRBV5-1 and TRBJ2-4, with unresolved D. Trimming shortened V by 2 bases and J by 0 bases, and 12 bases separated the two germline ends. The germline gives CDR1 SGHRS, CDR2 YFSETQ. The CDR3 is 16 amino acids. CDR3 bases: TGCGCCAGCAGCTTCGTTTACCGACGAGCCAAAAACATTCAGTACTTC. Translated, it gives CASSFVYRRAKNIQYF.

In its sample, this clonotype was seen many times. This rearrangement joins TRBV28 to TRBJ2-4; a possible D gene is TRBD2 (6 bases). CDR3 length: 14 amino acids. Trimming took 8 bases from V and 6 from J, leaving 17 bases between them. CDR1 and CDR2 (germline): MDHEN, SYDVKM. The CDR3 nucleotides are TGTGCCAGCGGCCCCGGGACTTTCGGAAACATTCAGTACTTC. This translates into CASGPGTFGNIQYF.

This sequence joins TRBV4-2 and TRBJ1-6; 7 nucleotides align to TRBD1. The V segment lost 0 bases and the J segment 9 bases; nucleotides outside the gene matches: 8. The germline gives CDR1 LGHNA, CDR2 YNFKEQ. This CDR3 has 16 residues. In DNA form, the CDR3 reads TGTGCCAGCAGCCAAGAACGACAGGGTTGGGGTTCACCCCTCCACTTT. This gives the protein CASSQERQGWGSPLHF.

This chain links TRBV6-2 or TRBV6-3 with TRBJ2-7; D uncertain. This CDR3 is built from 13 residues. Trimming removed 7 bases from V and 0 bases from J, with 10 bases in between. Germline V gene sequence: CDR1 MNHEY, CDR2 SVGEGT. This CDR3 is CASKAGASYEQYF. In DNA form, the CDR3 reads TGTGCCAGCAAAGCAGGAGCCTCCTACGAGCAGTACTTC.

This rearrangement joins TRBV20-1 to TRBJ1-2; 8 bases map to TRBD1. Unmatched junction bases numbered 7, after V lost 2 bases and J lost 8 bases. Germline CDR1 is DFQATT and CDR2 is SNEGSKA (reference sequence). The CDR3 consists of 13 residues. CDR3 residues: CSARPRTGSGYTF. CDR3 coding DNA: TGCAGTGCTAGACCGCGGACAGGGTCGGGCTACACCTTC.

This rearrangement joins TRBV2 to TRBJ2-5; a possible D gene is TRBD2 (6 bases). TRBJ2-1 matches the DNA end more closely, so the J call is doubtful. The length of the CDR3 is 17 residues. Germline lookup yields CDR1 SNHLY and CDR2 FYNNEI. CDR3 amino acids: CAIYRPPSGPGEDEQFF. The DNA of the CDR3 is TGTGCCATCTATCGCCCCCCGTCGGGGCCGGGGGAAGATGAGCAGTTCTTC.

V gene TRBV7-2 combines with J gene TRBJ2-3, with 8 bases that match TRBD2. The CDR3 contains 16 residues. The germline CDR1 and CDR2 sequences are SGHTA and FQGNSA. Trimming at V came to 2 bases and at J to 0 bases, leaving 4 bases not matched to a gene. CDR3 DNA: TGTGCCAGCAGCTTAATGGGCGGGGGGAGCACAGATACGCAGTATTTT. Translation: CASSLMGGGSTDTQYF.

The genes are TRBV20-1 and TRBJ1-5; D gene ambiguous. Trimming removed 3 bases at V and 0 bases at J, with 12 bases between. CDR3 length: 15 residues. CDR1 is DFQATT and CDR2 is SNEGSKA in the germline V gene (reference sequence). The CDR3 protein is CSASGSLNSNQPQHF. The CDR3 DNA reads as TGCAGTGCTAGTGGGTCGCTTAATAGCAATCAGCCCCAGCATTTT.

The rearrangement joins TRBV7-9 to TRBJ2-7; possibly TRBD2 for D (6 bases). Deletions cut 5 bases from V and 2 bases from J, with 13 bases between. The CDR3 loop spans 14 amino acids. The germline CDR1 and CDR2 sequences are SEHNR and FQNEAQ (reference sequence). The CDR3: CASSPPGGPYEQYF. CDR3 DNA sequence: TGTGCCAGCAGCCCCCCCGGGGGACCCTACGAGCAGTACTTC.

The sample holds a few counts of this clonotype. The chain is built from TRBV29-1 and TRBJ1-4, with TRBD1 matching 7 bases. J was trimmed by 7 bases and V by 7 bases; bases with no gene match: 12. Germline CDR1 SQVTM, CDR2 ANQGSEA. The CDR3 covers 14 residues. The CDR3 here is CSALRTGVGEKLFF. CDR3 sequence (DNA): TGCAGCGCCCTAAGGACAGGTGTAGGTGAAAAACTGTTTTTT.

The chain uses TRBV5-6 and TRBJ1-5; TRBD1 agrees at 10 bases. The CDR3 is made up of 15 amino acids. Germline CDR1 SGHDT, CDR2 YYEEEE. The V segment lost 0 bases and the J segment 6 bases; nucleotides outside the gene matches: 3. The CDR3 reads CASSLAWDRGQPQHF. CDR3 in DNA: TGTGCCAGCAGCTTGGCCTGGGACAGGGGTCAGCCCCAGCATTTT.

This clonotype was observed a handful of times. The V and J genes are TRBV5-1 and TRBJ2-5, with 11 bases lining up with TRBD2. Trimming removed 8 bases from V and 1 base from J; junction bases left unmatched: 1. Looked up from germline, CDR1 is SGHRS and CDR2 is YFSETQ. This CDR3 spans 13 amino acids. CDR3 sequence: CASSGRAQETQYF. The CDR3, as DNA: TGCGCCAGTAGCGGGAGGGCCCAAGAGACCCAGTACTTC.

This clonotype was counted many times. V gene TRBV20-1 combines with J gene TRBJ2-7; D may correspond to TRBD1 or TRBD2 (5 bases each). Germline CDR1 reads DFQATT; CDR2 reads SNEGSKA (reference sequence). The ends were cut back, 3 bases at V and 2 bases at J, with 14 bases in the middle. There are 14 residues in the CDR3. This chain's CDR3 is CSASWWGKTYEQYF. CDR3 in DNA: TGCAGTGCTAGTTGGTGGGGGAAAACCTACGAGCAGTACTTC.

V gene TRBV6-5 combines with J gene TRBJ2-5; D gene uncertain. CDR3 size: 14 residues. V was clipped by 3 bases and J by 0 bases, with 8 bases between them. CDR1 MNHEY and CDR2 SVGAGI come from the germline V gene. CDR3 in DNA: TGTGCCAGCAGTTATAGCCTGTACCAAGAGACCCAGTACTTC. This codes for CASSYSLYQETQYF.

This clonotype was seen a few times. CDR3 nucleotides: TGTGCCAGCAGCCAAGATTGGGACCCATTTCAGCGGGGGGGTGACAATGAGCAGTTCTTC. Residues: CASSQDWDPFQRGGDNEQFF. V gene TRBV3-1 combines with J gene TRBJ2-1; 10 bases fit TRBD2. The CDR3 length is 20 residues. CDR1 and CDR2 (germline): LGHDT, YNNKEL (reference sequence). The V and J ends lost 0 bases and 5 bases, in that order; junction bases with no gene match: 16.

This clonotype has just a few counts. This chain uses TRBV18 with TRBJ2-2; D gene uncertain. This CDR3 comprises 15 residues. Per the germline V gene, CDR1 is KGHSH and CDR2 is LQKENI. Trimming shortened V by 1 base and J by 1 base, and 7 bases separated the two germline ends. In DNA, the CDR3 is TGTGCCAGCTCACCACTAGTGAAGAACACCGGGGAGCTGTTTTTT. This encodes CASSPLVKNTGELFF.

This clonotype was picked up many times. The V call is TRBV28, the J call TRBJ2-6, with no clear D. This CDR3 contains 14 residues. V lost 9 bases to trimming and J lost 4 bases, with 13 bases between them. Germline V gene data show CDR1 as MDHEN and CDR2 as SYDVKM. In DNA form, the CDR3 reads TGTGCCAGTTACTCAATTCGCGGGGCCAACGTCCTGACTTTC. As protein: CASYSIRGANVLTF. Filled out from reference TRBV28 and TRBJ2-6, the complete variable domain reads DVKVTQSSRYLVKRTGEKVFLECVQDMDHENMFWYRQDPGLGLRLIYFSYDVKMKEKGDIPEGYSVSREKKERFSLILESASTNQTSMYLCASYSIRGANVLTFGAGSRLTVL.

In nucleotides, the CDR3 is TGTGCCAGCAGTTACTCTGGGACTAGCGGGTCTATCTCCTACGAGCAGTACTTC. This sequence encodes CASSYSGTSGSISYEQYF. The rearrangement links TRBV6-2 or TRBV6-3 to TRBJ2-7; 12 nucleotides line up with TRBD2. This CDR3 spans 18 amino acids. J was trimmed by 0 bases and V by 0 bases; bases with no gene match: 6. CDR1 and CDR2 (germline): MNHEY, SVGEGT.